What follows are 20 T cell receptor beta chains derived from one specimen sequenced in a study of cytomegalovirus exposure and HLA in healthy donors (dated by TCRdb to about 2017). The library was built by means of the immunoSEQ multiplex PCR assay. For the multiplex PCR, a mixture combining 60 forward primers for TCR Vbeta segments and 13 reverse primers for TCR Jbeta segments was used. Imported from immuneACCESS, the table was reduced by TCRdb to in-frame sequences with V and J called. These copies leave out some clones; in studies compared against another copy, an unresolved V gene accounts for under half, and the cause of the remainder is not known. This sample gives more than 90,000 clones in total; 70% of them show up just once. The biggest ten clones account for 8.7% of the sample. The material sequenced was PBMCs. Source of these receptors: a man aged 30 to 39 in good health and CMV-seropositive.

CDR3 residues: CAWSSVHWGDTEAFF. CDR3 coding DNA: TGTGCCTGGAGTTCAGTCCATTGGGGGGACACTGAAGCTTTCTTT. The gene calls are TRBV30 and TRBJ1-1; D perhaps matches TRBD1 (5 bases). Germline CDR1 GTSNPN, CDR2 SVGIG (reference sequence). The CDR3 is made up of 15 amino acids. V lost 2 bases to trimming and J lost 3 bases, with 16 bases between them.

CDR3 DNA: TGTGCCAGCAGCCCTCAAAGTGGGGGGGCCAACACCGGGGAGCTGTTTTTT. This encodes CASSPQSGGANTGELFF. The genes are TRBV4-2 and TRBJ2-2, with D perhaps matching TRBD2 (7 bases). Trimming removed 4 bases from V and 2 bases from J, with 17 bases in between. The CDR3 contains 17 residues. The germline CDR1 and CDR2 sequences are LGHNA and YNFKEQ.

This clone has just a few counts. The CDR3 DNA reads as TGTGCCGCCGGGACCGAAACAGGGGGCATCTATGGCTACACCTTC. Amino acids: CAAGTETGGIYGYTF. This chain links TRBV10-3 with TRBJ1-2; TRBD1 agrees at 9 bases. J was trimmed by 4 bases and V by 11 bases; bases with no gene match: 14. The CDR3 is 15 residues long. Per germline, CDR1 ENHRY and CDR2 SYGVKD.

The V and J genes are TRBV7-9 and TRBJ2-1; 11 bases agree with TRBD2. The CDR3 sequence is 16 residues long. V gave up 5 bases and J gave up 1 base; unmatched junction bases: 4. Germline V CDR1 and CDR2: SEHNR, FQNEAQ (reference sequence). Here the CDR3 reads CASSVGTSGSYNEQFF. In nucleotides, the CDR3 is TGTGCCAGCAGCGTGGGGACTAGCGGTTCCTACAATGAGCAGTTCTTC. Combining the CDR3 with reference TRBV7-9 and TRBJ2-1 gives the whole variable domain DTGVSQNPRHKITKRGQNVTFRCDPISEHNRLYWYRQTLGQGPEFLTYFQNEAQLEKSRLLSDRFSAERPKGSFSTLEIQRTEQGDSAMYLCASSVGTSGSYNEQFFGPGTRLTVL.

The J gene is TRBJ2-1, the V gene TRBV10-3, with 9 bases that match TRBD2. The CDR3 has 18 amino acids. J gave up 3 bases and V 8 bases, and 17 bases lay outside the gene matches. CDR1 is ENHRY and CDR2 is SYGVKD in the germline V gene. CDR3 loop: CAISLDGTSFLGYNEQFF. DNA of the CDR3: TGTGCCATCTCCCTAGATGGGACTAGCTTCCTTGGCTACAATGAGCAGTTCTTC.

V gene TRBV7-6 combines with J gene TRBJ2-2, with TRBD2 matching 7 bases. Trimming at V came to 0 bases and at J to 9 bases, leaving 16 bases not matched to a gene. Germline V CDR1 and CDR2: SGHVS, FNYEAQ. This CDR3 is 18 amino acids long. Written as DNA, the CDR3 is TGTGCCAGCAGCTTAGCGTATACCGGGGGGTACGAATGGAGGGAGCTGTTTTTT. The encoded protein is CASSLAYTGGYEWRELFF.

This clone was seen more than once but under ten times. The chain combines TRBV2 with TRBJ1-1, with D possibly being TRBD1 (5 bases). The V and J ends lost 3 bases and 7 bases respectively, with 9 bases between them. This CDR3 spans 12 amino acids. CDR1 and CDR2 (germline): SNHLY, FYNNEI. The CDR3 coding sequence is TGTGCCAGCAGTGACCGGGGGGTTGAAGCTTTCTTT. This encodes CASSDRGVEAFF.

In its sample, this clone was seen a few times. The CDR3 reads CSAAQDRVSSYEQYF. Written as DNA, the CDR3 is TGCAGCGCTGCCCAGGACAGGGTGTCTTCCTACGAGCAGTACTTC. The rearrangement links TRBV29-1 to TRBJ2-7, with 8 bases matching TRBD1. V trimming: 7 bases; J trimming: 1 base; junction bases outside the gene matches: 12. The V gene's germline CDR1 is SQVTM and CDR2 ANQGSEA. This CDR3 has 15 amino acids.

The CDR3 DNA follows: TGTGCCAGCAGCGTCTCCCGGGACAGATATTCACCCCTCCACTTT. It encodes CASSVSRDRYSPLHF. The rearrangement uses TRBV9 and TRBJ1-6; 7 nucleotides match TRBD1. Germline CDR1 is SGDLS and CDR2 is YYNGEE. The CDR3 consists of 15 residues. The V gene end was trimmed by 2 bases and the J gene end by 8 bases; junction bases not matched to a gene: 7.

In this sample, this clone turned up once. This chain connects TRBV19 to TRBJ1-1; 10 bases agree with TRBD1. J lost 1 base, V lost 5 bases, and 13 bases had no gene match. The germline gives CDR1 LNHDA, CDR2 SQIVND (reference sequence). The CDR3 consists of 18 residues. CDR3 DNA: TGTGCCAGTAGTGCCCGGACAGGGGGGATATATCGGAACACTGAAGCTTTCTTT. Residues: CASSARTGGIYRNTEAFF.

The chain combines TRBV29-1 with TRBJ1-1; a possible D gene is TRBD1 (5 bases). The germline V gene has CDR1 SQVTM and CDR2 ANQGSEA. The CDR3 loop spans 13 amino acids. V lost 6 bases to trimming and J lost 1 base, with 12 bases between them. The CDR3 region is CSVQASGNTEAFF. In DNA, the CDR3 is TGCAGCGTACAGGCTTCGGGGAACACTGAAGCTTTCTTT.

CDR3 coding DNA: TGTGCCAGCAGCTTAGCCCAGGGAAACACCGGGGAGCTGTTTTTT. This codes for CASSLAQGNTGELFF. The rearrangement links TRBV7-2 to TRBJ2-2; tentatively, D is TRBD1 (5 bases). CDR1 is SGHTA and CDR2 is FQGNSA in the germline V gene. This CDR3 contains 15 residues. The V and J ends lost 0 bases and 2 bases respectively, with 7 bases between them.

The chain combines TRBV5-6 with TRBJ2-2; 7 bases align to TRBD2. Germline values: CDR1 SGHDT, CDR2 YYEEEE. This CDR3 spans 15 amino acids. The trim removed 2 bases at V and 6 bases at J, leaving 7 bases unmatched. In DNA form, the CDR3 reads TGTGCCAGCAGCTTTGTTACTAGCGCGTCCGGGGAGCTGTTTTTT. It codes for CASSFVTSASGELFF.

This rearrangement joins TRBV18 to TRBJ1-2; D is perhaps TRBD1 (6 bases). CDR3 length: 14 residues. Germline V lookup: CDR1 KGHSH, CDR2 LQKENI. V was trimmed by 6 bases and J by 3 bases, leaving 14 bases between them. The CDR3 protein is CASSRGQGHYGYTF. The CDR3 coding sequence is TGTGCCAGCTCTCGCGGGCAGGGGCACTATGGCTACACCTTC.

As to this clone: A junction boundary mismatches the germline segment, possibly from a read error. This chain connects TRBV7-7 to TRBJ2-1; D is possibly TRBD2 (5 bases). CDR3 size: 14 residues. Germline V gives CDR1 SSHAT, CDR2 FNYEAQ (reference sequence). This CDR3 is CASSPRGSYNEQFF. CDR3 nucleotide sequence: TGTGCTAGCAGCCCCCGGGGATCCTACAATGAGCAGTTCTTC.

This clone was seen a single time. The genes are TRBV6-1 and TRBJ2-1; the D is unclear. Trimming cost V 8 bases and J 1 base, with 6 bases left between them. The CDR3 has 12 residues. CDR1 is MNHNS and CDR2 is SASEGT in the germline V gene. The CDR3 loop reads CASADSYNEQFF. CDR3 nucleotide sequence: TGTGCCAGCGCGGATTCCTACAATGAGCAGTTCTTC.

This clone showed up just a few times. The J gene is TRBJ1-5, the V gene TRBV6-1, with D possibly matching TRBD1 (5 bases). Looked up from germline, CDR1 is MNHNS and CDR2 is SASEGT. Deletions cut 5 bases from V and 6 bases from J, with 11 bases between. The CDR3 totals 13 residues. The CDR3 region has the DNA TGTGCCAGCAGTTCCTCAGGGTTTCAGCCCCAGCATTTT. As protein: CASSSSGFQPQHF.

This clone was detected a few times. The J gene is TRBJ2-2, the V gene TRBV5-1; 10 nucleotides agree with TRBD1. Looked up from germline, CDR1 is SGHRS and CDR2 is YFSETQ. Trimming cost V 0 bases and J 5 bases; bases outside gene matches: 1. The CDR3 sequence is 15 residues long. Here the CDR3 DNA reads TGCGCCAGCAGCTTGGTGGGACAGGGGACCGGGGAGCTGTTTTTT. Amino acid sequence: CASSLVGQGTGELFF.

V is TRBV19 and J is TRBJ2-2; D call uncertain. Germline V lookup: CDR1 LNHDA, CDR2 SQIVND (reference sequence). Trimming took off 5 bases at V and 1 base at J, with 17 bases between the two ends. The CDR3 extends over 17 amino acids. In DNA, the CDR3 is TGTGCCAGTAGTCCCCGAAGAGGTTCAAGGAACACCGGGGAGCTGTTTTTT. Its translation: CASSPRRGSRNTGELFF.

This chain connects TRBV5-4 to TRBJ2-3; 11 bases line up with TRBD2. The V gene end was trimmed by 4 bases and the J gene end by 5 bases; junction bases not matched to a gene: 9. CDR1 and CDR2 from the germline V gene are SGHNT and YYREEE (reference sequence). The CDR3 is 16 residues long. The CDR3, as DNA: TGTGCCAGCAGCCGCCTGACTAGCGGGAAACTAGATACGCAGTATTTT. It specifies CASSRLTSGKLDTQYF.